What follows describes a single T cell receptor beta chain. The antigen it binds to is not known. Per-base qualities were not stored, and no clone one base away is much larger. This record comes from a study of OX40 agonist ivuxolimab in advanced cancers. About the full investigation: Ivuxolimab, which targeted the costimulatory receptor OX40 (CD134), was an agonistic, fully human IgG2 monoclonal antibody. Intravenous ivuxolimab was administered to patients every 2 weeks at six dose levels: 0.01, 0.1, 0.3, 1.5, 3 and 10 mg/kg. Of the roughly 52 patients in dose escalation, some 19 had hepatocellular carcinoma, roughly 15 had melanoma, 9 had renal cell carcinoma and 9 had head and neck cancer. In the dose-escalation cohort, around four fifths of patients were male, and the mean age was approximately 60 years, with a range of roughly 20 to 79. Prior anti-PD-1, anti-PD-L1 or anti-CTLA-4 therapy was permitted, and approximately 40% of dose-escalation patients had received checkpoint inhibitors. Partial responses occurred in three dose-escalation patients, of whom one had hepatocellular carcinoma and two had cutaneous melanoma. Peripheral TCRbeta sequencing was intended to test whether TCR sequence diversity was altered and clonal T-cell expansion was caused by ivuxolimab. The paper covers the monotherapy dose-escalation part of the phase I ivuxolimab trial, which included N ≈ 54 patients. The investigation overall reported the following: At doses of 0.1 to 3.0 mg/kg, clonal expansion of both CD4+ and CD8+ blood T cells was observed from baseline to week 6. Which antigens the clonally expanded peripheral T cells were specific for was not determined. Low levels of normalized T-cell clonal expansion were also shown by some nonresponding patients. On average, CD8+ T cells showed more expanded clones than CD4+ T cells after ivuxolimab. In partial responders in the 0.1-3.0 mg/kg groups, normalized peripheral clonal expansion was found to be among the lowest, especially among CD8+ T cells.

The CDR3 starts with the cysteine, ends with the phenylalanine, and has 14 residues. The sequence is cut down to CDR3 DNA, 42 bases in frame from base 1. The germline V gene provides CDR1 MDHEN and CDR2 SYDVKM. V and J are truncated by 6 bases and 6 bases respectively, leaving an intervening sequence of 14 bases. To sequence the TCRbeta CDR3 region, genomic DNA was isolated from the sorted cells. The immunoSEQ Assay was used for sequencing of TCRbeta CDR3 regions. The immuneACCESS repertoire file appears here via TCRdb, limited to in-frame rearrangements. These files lack a portion of the clones; in checked studies, under half of the deficit traces to unresolved V genes, and the cause of the others is not known. The sample table records some 50,000 clones; 91% of these occur just once. The leading ten clones occupy roughly 5% of the sample. The trial excluded patients who had a history of autoimmune disease or who were on systemic immunosuppression. Peripheral blood for TCR sequencing was collected from all dose cohorts at baseline, on cycle 4 day 1, and on cycle 7 day 1. The samples were taken from a phase I, first-in-human, multicenter, open-label dose-escalation trial of ivuxolimab. The trial enrolled adults with locally advanced or metastatic head and neck squamous cell, hepatocellular, melanoma or renal cell carcinoma. Before TCR sequencing, CD4+ T cells and CD8+ T cells were sorted from peripheral blood as separate populations.

Sequences were derived from CD4+ or CD8+ T cells sorted from blood, sampled in a trial of the OX40 agonist ivuxolimab. The chain is assembled from TRBV28 and TRBJ1-4; TRBD1 is a weak D gene call, 5 bases matching. The receptor was derived from an adult with an advanced solid tumor such as melanoma, head and neck, liver or kidney cancer. The bases read TGTGCCAGCAGCTGGACAATGGGGGATGAAAAACTGTTTTTT. The translation is CASSWTMGDEKLFF. With all but the CDR3 taken from the reference TRBV28 and TRBJ1-4 genes, the full variable domain is: DVKVTQSSRYLVKRTGEKVFLECVQDMDHENMFWYRQDPGLGLRLIYFSYDVKMKEKGDIPEGYSVSREKKERFSLILESASTNQTSMYLCASSWTMGDEKLFFGSGTQLSVL.